This is a list of T cell receptor beta chains from one sample in a study of T cell changes during pregnancy in multiple sclerosis. Here immunoSEQ multiplex PCR was the method, and the copy in TCRdb shows in-frame clones only, minus some. This sample has tens of thousands of clones, with 91% found just once. The source material was peripheral blood, sampled in the third trimester of pregnancy. The origin of the receptors is a female donor in good health, enrolled as a control in a pregnancy study. Each CDR3 is given without its conserved first and last residue. Fields, in order: CDR3 length, V gene, J gene, CDR3 protein.

12	TRBV5-1	TRBJ2-7	ASSSGLAGFEQY
12	TRBV7-9	TRBJ2-5	ASSQLAGQETQY
15	TRBV7-2	TRBJ2-3	ASSLRGGVERADTQY
11	TRBV5-1	TRBJ2-7	ASSLALGNEQY
11	TRBV7-6	TRBJ2-3	ASSSFSADTQY
10	TRBV29-1	TRBJ2-5	SVAGGPETQY
11	TRBV25-1	TRBJ1-2	ASSRGQVFGYT
16	TRBV10-3	TRBJ1-3	AISRGTGGDSSGNTIY
10	TRBV30	TRBJ2-7	AWSLWGDEQY
12	TRBV10-1	TRBJ1-1	ASSVGRGFAEAF
17	TRBV19	TRBJ2-6	ASSATGTDGFSGANVLT
16	TRBV5-1	TRBJ1-1	ASSFMPPRDRVNTEAF
14	TRBV4-1	TRBJ2-2	ASSPVGGRYTGELF
12	TRBV5-1	TRBJ2-7	ASSLSGGLSEQY
12	TRBV6-5	TRBJ1-5	ASKPGQGNQPQH
8	TRBV6-1	TRBJ2-7	ASNQYEQY
14	TRBV18	TRBJ2-2	ASSPTQRDHTGELF
13	TRBV5-6	TRBJ2-3	ASSLLAGAADTQY
14	TRBV10-3	TRBJ1-2	AISESWGTADYGYT
12	TRBV6-4	TRBJ2-3	ASSEAGFGDTQY
11	TRBV19	TRBJ1-1	ASPNRENTEAF
12	TRBV11-1	TRBJ1-1	ASRLGLRGTEAF
13	TRBV10-3	TRBJ1-1	AISESWQENTEAF
14	TRBV5-8	TRBJ1-5	ASSVPMDTSNQPQH
13	TRBV6-1	TRBJ1-5	ASSGTGGVNQPQH
12	TRBV5-6	TRBJ1-4	ASSRGADLEKLF
15	TRBV5-6	TRBJ2-3	ASSLLGLAVNTDTQY
14	TRBV12-5	TRBJ2-3	ASGLVQGLPTDTQY
14	TRBV18	TRBJ2-3	ASSPRRGASTDTQY
11	TRBV19	TRBJ2-7	ASSSGSNYEQY
14	TRBV5-4	TRBJ2-1	ASSLPGLAGHNEQF
13	TRBV5-1	TRBJ2-7	ASSFEIGLSYEQY
10	TRBV30	TRBJ2-7	AWSGTGGEQY
13	TRBV2	TRBJ1-6	ASSEGDRVDSPLH
13	TRBV18	TRBJ2-2	ASSPSGGAAGELF
12	TRBV5-5	TRBJ2-7	ASSFLGGSYEQY
12	TRBV11-2	TRBJ2-3	ASSLSYFTDTQY
12	TRBV10-3	TRBJ2-5	AITPTGERATQY
13	TRBV18	TRBJ2-1	ASSPVEKGEREQF
11	TRBV6-5	TRBJ2-7	ASREHGGDEQY
12	TRBV5-1	TRBJ1-3	ASSLQGTGNTIY
11	TRBV9	TRBJ1-1	ASSLGGGTEAF
13	TRBV27	TRBJ2-3	ASSFSWGGTDTQY
13	TRBV11-2	TRBJ1-2	ASSSIRDRGYGYT
12	TRBV11-1	TRBJ2-5	ASSARTGKETQY
12	TRBV6-4	TRBJ2-1	ASSASGGTPEQF
12	TRBV28	TRBJ1-5	ASQRGQINQPQH
13	TRBV7-2	TRBJ2-1	ASSLAGGTYNEQF
12	TRBV7-6	TRBJ2-7	ASSRRSGGSEQY
14	TRBV30	TRBJ2-7	AWTGLAGGLNDEQY
13	TRBV19	TRBJ2-4	ASSTPRVAKNIQY
17	TRBV10-3	TRBJ2-3	AISESLAGVRGAGNTQY